This T cell receptor (beta chain) was identified during a study of early T cells in non-severe SARS-CoV-2 infection (dated by TCRdb to the early 2020s). As for the study more broadly: Bulk RNA from unsorted whole blood was used for TCR sequencing, so alpha and beta chains could not be paired. Study-wide conclusions, independent of this receptor: VDJdb matching was skewed toward anti-spike CD8 responses, so virus-specific expansions were likely underestimated and private and CD4 specificities were missed.

The study was a case-control design nested within a healthcare worker cohort in London, UK, with weekly nasopharyngeal swab PCR tests and blood sampling. Healthcare workers were recruited during the week of the UK lockdown, between 23 and 31 March 2020, and followed weekly for up to about 15 weeks. This clonotype was detected only a few times. No cognate antigen has been identified for it. No quality values exist for individual bases; no much larger clone is one base distant. The CDR3 contains 12 residues, cysteine and phenylalanine counted. Of all the DNA, just the CDR3 is kept, 36 bases in frame from base 1. CDR1 and CDR2, per the germline V gene, are SGDLS and YYNGEE. Trimming costs V 0 bases and J 5 bases, and their ends lie 6 bases apart. Preparation of the library involved 5' RACE. The listed sequencing device is NextSeq 500. To correct for sequencing error and PCR bias, the TCR library protocol tagged individual cDNA molecules with unique molecular identifiers. Sequencing covered both TCR alpha and beta chains, and within each sample the abundances of alpha and beta sequences were tightly co-correlated. Per the authors' processing: Decombinator V4 was used to perform V gene, J gene and CDR3 annotation of TCR sequences. TCRs were defined as expanded if a significant change between any two time points was detected under a Poisson model with p below 0.0001. Abundances of TCRs were expressed as counts per million after normalisation to the total number of TCRs sequenced in each sample. TRAV1-2 paired with TRAJ12, TRAJ20 or TRAJ33 defined MAIT TCRs, while TRAV10 paired with TRAJ18 defined iNKT TCRs. VDJdb, accessed 1 November 2021, was searched for CMV, EBV and SARS-CoV-2 annotated TCRs, excluding TCRs annotated for multiple antigens. The public reads were reanalyzed by TCRdb: fastp trimming at Q25, MiXCR alignment, in-frame beta chains only. For every CDR3 protein sequence, its rows merge into one entry that carries the most common genes and DNA. The V and J calls, along with clone size, are taken from TCRdb and not from the paper's own processing. The sample table holds about 90,000 distinct CDR3 sequences, of which 9.5% to 15% were seen once. Clones ranked in the top ten supply 4% to 4.5% of the sample.

The sample consisted of whole blood, taken at baseline. This receptor chain uses TRBV9 and TRBJ2-7, and perhaps TRBD2 as D gene, on 5 matching bases. This clonotype originated in an adult who was a healthcare worker with PCR-confirmed SARS-CoV-2 infection or an uninfected control (not recorded which). The CDR3 region reads CASSVGGHEQYF. At the DNA level, the sequence is TGTGCCAGCAGCGTAGGAGGGCACGAGCAGTACTTC.